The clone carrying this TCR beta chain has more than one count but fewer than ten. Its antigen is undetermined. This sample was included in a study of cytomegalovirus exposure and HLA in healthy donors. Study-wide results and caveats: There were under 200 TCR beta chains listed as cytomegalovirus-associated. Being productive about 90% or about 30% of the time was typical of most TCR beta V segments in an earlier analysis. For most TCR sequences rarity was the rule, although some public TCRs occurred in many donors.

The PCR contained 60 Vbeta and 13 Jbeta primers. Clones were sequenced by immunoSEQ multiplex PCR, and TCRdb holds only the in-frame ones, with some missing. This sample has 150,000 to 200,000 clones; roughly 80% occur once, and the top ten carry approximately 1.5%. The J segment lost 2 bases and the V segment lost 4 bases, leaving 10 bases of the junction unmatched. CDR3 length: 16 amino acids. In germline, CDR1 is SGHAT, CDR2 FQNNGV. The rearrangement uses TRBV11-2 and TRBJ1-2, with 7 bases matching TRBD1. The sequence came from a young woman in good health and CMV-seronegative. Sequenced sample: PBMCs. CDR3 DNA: TGTGCCAGCAGCTATAGGACAGGATCAGCAAACTATGGCTACACCTTC. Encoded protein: CASSYRTGSANYGYTF.